The rows below give T cell receptor beta chains drawn from one sample of a study of control samples from healthy donors and cancer patients. Assay used: immunoSEQ multiplex PCR; TCRdb lists only in-frame clones, some missing. This table has roughly 200,000 clones, 90% to 95% appearing once. The specimen was blood. The receptor source for this set is a young man in good health. Both conserved end residues are part of each CDR3. D genes are given only for firm matches. A row's size may be missing; if present it is once, few, many or a size class.

D	V	size	J	CDR3	DNA
.	TRBV10-2	.	TRBJ2-4	CASSETVANVGGRRNIQYF	TGCGCCAGCAGTGAAACGGTCGCGAATGTCGGGGGCAGGAGAAACATTCAGTACTTC
.	TRBV5-1	.	TRBJ2-3	CASSLRGGTADTQYF	TGCGCCAGCAGCTTGAGGGGGGGCACGGCAGATACGCAGTATTTT
.	TRBV2	once	TRBJ1-5	CASSMDSFSNQPQHF	TGTGCCAGCAGCATGGACAGTTTTAGCAATCAGCCCCAGCATTTT
.	TRBV19	.	TRBJ1-6	CASSIMGRLLHF	TGTGCCAGTAGTATAATGGGCCGCCTCCTCCACTTT
.	TRBV5-1	.	TRBJ1-1	CASSFLTPGSTEAFF	TGCGCCAGCAGCTTCCTGACCCCGGGGAGTACTGAAGCTTTCTTT
.	TRBV7-8	.	TRBJ2-7	CASSSGTAGEQYF	TGTGCCAGCAGCTCCGGGACAGCGGGGGAGCAGTACTTC
.	TRBV5-1	.	TRBJ2-3	CASSRGGTQYF	TGCGCCAGCAGCCGAGGGGGGACGCAGTATTTT
TRBD1	TRBV14	.	TRBJ1-1	CASRWGGDRGEAFF	TGTGCCAGCAGATGGGGGGGAGACAGGGGTGAAGCTTTCTTT
.	TRBV11-3	.	TRBJ2-3	CASSPRTDSNTQYF	TGTGCCAGCAGCCCCCGCACGGACTCAAATACGCAGTATTTT
.	TRBV3-1/TRBV3-2	.	TRBJ1-4	CASSQSEAGHEKLFF	TGTGCCAGCAGCCAGTCCGAGGCAGGGCACGAAAAACTGTTTTTT
.	TRBV9	.	TRBJ2-2	CASSVRQVNTGELFF	TGTGCCAGCAGCGTGCGACAGGTGAACACCGGGGAGCTGTTTTTT
.	TRBV10-2	.	TRBJ1-6	CAGEPYNSPLHF	TGCGCCGGAGAGCCCTATAATTCACCCCTCCACTTT
TRBD1	TRBV6-4	.	TRBJ1-6	CASSVQGANSPLHF	TGTGCCAGCAGTGTACAGGGGGCCAATTCACCCCTCCACTTT
.	TRBV4-1	.	TRBJ2-3	CASSQDPLDREATDTQYF	TGCGCCAGCAGCCAAGATCCCCTCGACAGGGAGGCCACAGATACGCAGTATTTT
TRBD1	TRBV6-1	.	TRBJ2-3	CASSEVTQGIDTQYF	TGTGCCAGCAGTGAAGTTACACAGGGGATCGATACGCAGTATTTT
.	TRBV7-9	.	TRBJ1-1	CASSLEPQSAEAFF	TGTGCCAGCAGCTTAGAGCCCCAGAGCGCTGAAGCTTTCTTT
.	TRBV19	.	TRBJ2-4	CASSTDLGGNIQYF	TGTGCCAGTAGTACTGACCTCGGAGGAAACATTCAGTACTTC
TRBD2	TRBV7-2	.	TRBJ2-7	CASTLGLASYEQYF	TGTGCCAGCACCCTGGGACTAGCGTCCTACGAGCAGTACTTC
.	TRBV11-2	.	TRBJ2-2	CASSLDTESNRPELFF	TGTGCCAGCAGCTTAGATACGGAGTCCAATCGCCCGGAGCTGTTTTTT
.	TRBV2	.	TRBJ1-6	CASTGGTYNSPLHF	TGTGCCAGCACCGGGGGGACTTATAATTCACCCCTCCACTTT
.	TRBV7-3	.	TRBJ1-1	CASSPGPNTEAFF	TGTGCCAGCAGCCCAGGACCGAACACTGAAGCTTTCTTT
.	TRBV2	.	TRBJ1-2	CASSEWGREIYGYTF	TGTGCCAGCAGTGAATGGGGCAGGGAGATTTATGGCTACACCTTC
.	TRBV2	.	TRBJ2-5	CASSESISGVQETQYF	TGTGCCAGCAGTGAATCGATTTCGGGGGTACAAGAGACCCAGTACTTC
TRBD1	TRBV6-2/TRBV6-3	once	TRBJ2-2	CASSYARGLGTGELFF	TGTGCCAGCAGTTACGCCAGGGGGCTCGGCACCGGGGAGCTGTTTTTT
TRBD1	TRBV11-3	once	TRBJ2-7	CASSMTGYGYEQYF	TGTGCCAGCAGCATGACAGGGTATGGCTACGAGCAGTACTTC
.	TRBV7-2	.	TRBJ2-5	CASSLSGHQETQYF	TGTGCCAGCAGCCTATCAGGACACCAAGAGACCCAGTACTTC
TRBD2	TRBV6-2/TRBV6-3	.	TRBJ2-7	CASSYSTSGNSYEQYF	TGTGCCAGCAGTTACTCGACTAGCGGGAACTCCTACGAGCAGTACTTC
.	TRBV14	.	TRBJ2-4	CASSQDRVGVAKNIQYF	TGTGCCAGCAGCCAAGATCGAGTAGGGGTAGCCAAAAACATTCAGTACTTC
.	TRBV10-2	.	TRBJ1-2	CAIQGNYGYTF	TGCGCCATCCAGGGGAACTATGGCTACACCTTC
.	TRBV10-3	.	TRBJ1-5	CATRLGGANQPQHF	TGTGCCACCCGGCTGGGGGGGGCGAATCAGCCCCAGCATTTT
.	TRBV10-3	.	TRBJ2-1	CAISEDNYEQFF	TGTGCCATCAGTGAGGACAACTATGAGCAGTTCTTC
TRBD1	TRBV18	.	TRBJ1-1	CASSPDRVAEAFF	TGTGCCAGCTCACCCGACAGGGTGGCTGAAGCTTTCTTT
.	TRBV11-2	.	TRBJ2-3	CASSRADTQYF	TGTGCCAGCAGCCGGGCAGATACGCAGTATTTT
TRBD1	TRBV15	.	TRBJ1-2	CATSWGQGASLNYGYTF	TGTGCCACCAGCTGGGGACAGGGGGCGTCTCTTAACTATGGCTACACCTTC
.	TRBV2	.	TRBJ1-2	CASSAGQNYGYTF	TGTGCCAGCAGTGCTGGACAAAACTATGGCTACACCTTC
.	TRBV10-3	.	TRBJ1-1	CAISGLGVNTEAFF	TGTGCCATCAGTGGGTTGGGGGTTAACACTGAAGCTTTCTTT
.	TRBV7-6	.	TRBJ1-2	CASSRGAQGTDGYTF	TGTGCCAGCAGCCGCGGCGCGCAGGGTACGGATGGCTACACCTTC
TRBD1	TRBV14	.	TRBJ2-3	CASSQETGGSDTQYF	TGTGCCAGCAGCCAAGAGACAGGGGGCTCAGATACGCAGTATTTT
.	TRBV10-3	few	TRBJ1-5	CAISENVGDNQPQHF	TGTGCCATCAGTGAAAATGTAGGAGATAATCAGCCCCAGCATTTT
.	TRBV7-3	.	TRBJ2-2	CASSYSGTTATGELFF	TGTGCCAGCAGTTATTCCGGGACAACTGCCACCGGGGAGCTGTTTTTT
.	TRBV19	.	TRBJ1-5	CASSVPGIREQPQHF	TGTGCCAGTAGCGTCCCAGGAATACGCGAACAGCCCCAGCATTTT
.	TRBV7-3	.	TRBJ1-1	CASSLDGEAFF	TGTGCCAGCAGCTTAGACGGTGAAGCTTTCTTT
.	TRBV5-1	.	TRBJ2-3	CASSLESRGGADTQYF	TGCGCCAGCAGCTTGGAATCGAGGGGGGGCGCAGATACGCAGTATTTT
.	TRBV6-5	.	TRBJ1-5	CASRVDQPQHF	TGTGCCAGCAGGGTTGATCAGCCCCAGCATTTT
TRBD1	TRBV4-1	.	TRBJ1-3	CASSLRSPRQGGSGNTIYF	TGCGCCAGCAGCCTCAGAAGTCCCAGACAGGGGGGCTCTGGAAACACCATATATTTT
TRBD1	TRBV6-5	.	TRBJ1-2	CASSYLEGAPRGYTF	TGTGCCAGCAGTTACTTGGAGGGGGCGCCCCGGGGCTACACCTTC
.	TRBV30	.	TRBJ2-1	CAWSWNAGINEQFF	TGTGCCTGGAGTTGGAACGCAGGAATTAATGAGCAGTTCTTC
TRBD2	TRBV19	.	TRBJ2-3	CASQRGDRTDTQYF	TGTGCCAGTCAGCGGGGGGATCGCACAGATACGCAGTATTTT
.	TRBV2	.	TRBJ1-5	CASSEKFWEYSNQPQHF	TGTGCCAGCAGTGAGAAGTTTTGGGAATATAGCAATCAGCCCCAGCATTTT
.	TRBV3-1/TRBV3-2	.	TRBJ1-2	CASSQDSYGYTF	TGTGCCAGCAGCCAAGACAGCTATGGCTACACCTTC
.	TRBV12-3/TRBV12-4	.	TRBJ2-3	CASSKTYTQYF	TGTGCCAGCAGCAAGACATATACGCAGTATTTT
.	TRBV3-1/TRBV3-2	.	TRBJ1-6	CASSLASSPLHF	TGTGCCAGCAGCCTGGCCAGTTCACCCCTCCACTTT
.	TRBV27	.	TRBJ1-5	CASSLRSLGGPENQPQHF	TGTGCCAGCAGTTTACGGTCCTTAGGGGGGCCCGAAAATCAGCCCCAGCATTTT
.	TRBV28	few	TRBJ2-7	CASSLPWEQYF	TGTGCCAGCAGCCTTCCGTGGGAGCAGTACTTC
.	TRBV7-3	once	TRBJ1-2	CASSLTEGQGHYGYTF	TGTGCCAGCAGCTTAACGGAGGGGCAGGGCCACTATGGCTACACCTTC
.	TRBV6-1	.	TRBJ1-3	CASSEVQSLNTIYF	TGTGCCAGCAGTGAAGTCCAGAGTCTAAACACCATATATTTT
.	TRBV12-3/TRBV12-4	.	TRBJ2-5	CASSFGYQETQYF	TGTGCCAGCAGTTTTGGGTACCAAGAGACCCAGTACTTC
.	TRBV6-6	.	TRBJ1-1	CASRRANTEAFF	TGTGCCAGCAGGCGGGCGAACACTGAAGCTTTCTTT
TRBD2	TRBV25-1	.	TRBJ2-1	CASSERTSGGPFEQFF	TGTGCCAGCAGTGAACGGACTAGCGGGGGGCCCTTTGAGCAGTTCTTC